This entry lists 16 T cell receptor beta chains sequenced from one sample in a study of T cell responses to AZD1222 COVID-19 vaccine (dated by TCRdb to the early 2020s). This specimen's time point label, per the study, means: baseline before first vaccination. Library method: the immunoSEQ multiplex PCR assay. The source is immuneACCESS, and TCRdb retained only in-frame sequences with V and J called. Part of the clones is not carried over; for the studies checked, unresolved V genes explain less than half of this, and the remainder is unexplained. This sample gives just over 65,000 clones in total; less than 90% of them show up just once. The ten largest clonotypes hold 17% of the sample. The sample here was peripheral blood, taken on day 0 of AZD1222 vaccination. Every receptor here comes from an adult in good health.

The chain has TRBV5-5 and TRBJ1-6; no clear D gene. CDR3 length: 15 residues. The ends were cut back, 0 bases at V and 6 bases at J, with 10 bases in the middle. CDR1 SGHKS and CDR2 YYEKEE come from the germline V gene (reference sequence). The CDR3 DNA reads as TGTGCCAGCAGCTTGGTCGGGCACAGTAATTCACCCCTCCACTTT. This encodes CASSLVGHSNSPLHF.

This sequence joins TRBV6-4 and TRBJ1-4; the match to TRBD1 covers 9 bases. V gave up 4 bases and J gave up 8 bases; unmatched junction bases: 17. The length of the CDR3 is 18 residues. CDR1 and CDR2 (germline): MRHNA, SNTAGT. The CDR3 DNA reads TGTGCCAGCAGTGGGGACAGGGTCAACTGGGGTGGTTTCGAAAAACTGTTTTTT. Translation gives CASSGDRVNWGGFEKLFF.

The CDR3 loop reads CASSLGTEQETQYF. Written as DNA, the CDR3 is TGCGCCAGCAGCTTGGGGACGGAACAAGAGACCCAGTACTTC. The rearrangement joins TRBV5-1 to TRBJ2-5; D remains unclear. In germline, CDR1 is SGHRS, CDR2 YFSETQ. This CDR3 comprises 14 residues. The V gene lost 0 bases and the J gene lost 2 bases, with 8 bases spanning the gap.

This clone was detected only once. This chain uses TRBV6-5 with TRBJ2-3; D call uncertain. V lost 9 bases and J 2 bases, leaving 12 bases between the germline ends. The CDR3 totals 13 residues. Per germline, CDR1 MNHEY and CDR2 SVGAGI. CDR3 amino acids: CASDGLPTDTQYF. The CDR3 nucleotides read TGTGCCAGTGACGGGCTGCCCACAGATACGCAGTATTTT.

The rearrangement joins TRBV4-1 to TRBJ2-2; D perhaps matches TRBD2 (5 bases). The germline V and J ends were trimmed by 8 bases and 3 bases, with 10 bases remaining between them. The CDR3 consists of 13 residues. Germline V gives CDR1 MGHRA, CDR2 YSYEKL. CDR3 region: CASGLADTGELFF. CDR3 coding DNA: TGCGCCAGCGGGCTAGCAGACACCGGGGAGCTGTTTTTT.

The chain recombines TRBV4-2 with TRBJ2-5; D perhaps matches TRBD2 (6 bases). Germline-derived CDR1 and CDR2 are LGHNA and YNFKEQ. The germline V and J ends were trimmed by 0 bases and 5 bases, with 10 bases remaining between them. The CDR3 contains 14 residues. Here the CDR3 DNA reads TGTGCCAGCAGCCAAGAAGAGGGAGGTGAGACCCAGTACTTC. Its translation: CASSQEEGGETQYF.

The chain combines TRBV20-1 with TRBJ1-2; D call uncertain. The length of the CDR3 is 11 residues. CDR1 and CDR2 from the germline V gene are DFQATT and SNEGSKA (reference sequence). CDR3 protein: CTVERARGYTF. The DNA of the CDR3 is TGCACCGTCGAGAGGGCGCGAGGCTACACCTTC.

The V gene is TRBV30, the J gene TRBJ1-4; TRBD1 aligns across 8 bases. This CDR3 spans 13 amino acids. The germline CDR1 and CDR2 sequences are GTSNPN and SVGIG (reference sequence). The junction had 10 bases not matched to a gene; V was cut back by 8 bases and J by 8 bases. The CDR3 sequence: CAKSGTGEEKLFF. CDR3 nucleotides: TGTGCCAAGAGCGGGACAGGCGAAGAAAAACTGTTTTTT.

Concerning this clone itself: At one boundary the junction diverges from the germline segment, which might be a read error. J is TRBJ1-2 and V is TRBV20-1; D is ambiguous. The CDR3 has 10 residues. CDR1 DFQATT and CDR2 SNEGSKA come from the germline V gene (reference sequence). CDR3 loop: CSSSMDGYTF. The CDR3, as DNA: TGCAGTTCTAGTATGGATGGCTACACCTTC.

The rearrangement links TRBV28 to TRBJ1-5, with 7 bases that match TRBD1. Germline trimming cut 10 bases from V and 2 bases from J; bases unmatched to any gene: 5. The CDR3 has 13 amino acids. Germline assignment: CDR1 MDHEN and CDR2 SYDVKM. In DNA, the CDR3 is TGTGCCACCCAGGGGGGGGGCAATCAGCCCCAGCATTTT. It specifies CATQGGGNQPQHF.

Notes on this clone: One end of the junction is discordant with germline, which a read error may explain. V and J are TRBV7-9 and TRBJ1-1, with unresolved D. CDR1 is SEHNR and CDR2 is FQNEAQ in the germline V gene (reference sequence). The length of the CDR3 is 13 residues. DNA of the CDR3: TGTGCCAGCAGCTTCGAGGTTTCCGCTGATGCTTTCTTT. Protein product: CASSFEVSADAFF.

The rearrangement links TRBV11-3 to TRBJ2-5; D gene unclear. V lost 1 base to trimming and J lost 5 bases, with 8 bases between them. The CDR3 extends over 13 amino acids. Per the germline V gene, CDR1 is SGHNT and CDR2 is YENEEA. The DNA for the CDR3 is TGTGCCAGCAGCTTAGGTCCAGGCGAGACCCAGTACTTC. It codes for CASSLGPGETQYF.

The chain carries TRBV10-2 and TRBJ1-3; weak D call: TRBD1 (5 bases). Trimming removed 3 bases at V and 0 bases at J, with 12 bases between. Germline values: CDR1 WSHSY, CDR2 SAAADI. The length of the CDR3 is 16 residues. This CDR3 reads CASSDPTGLSGNTIYF. DNA of the CDR3: TGCGCCAGCAGTGACCCCACAGGCCTCTCTGGAAACACCATATATTTT.

The chain employs TRBV14 and TRBJ1-2; 10 positions match TRBD1. Germline assignment: CDR1 SGHDN and CDR2 FVKESK. CDR3 size: 13 residues. Trimming took 4 bases from V and 6 from J; bases not matched to a gene: 2. CDR3 bases: TGTGCCAGCAGCCGACAGGGGGCGGATGGCTACACCTTC. It translates to CASSRQGADGYTF. Full variable domain (outside the CDR3, taken from reference TRBV14 and TRBJ1-2): EAGVTQFPSHSVIEKGQTVTLRCDPISGHDNLYWYRRVMGKEIKFLLHFVKESKQDESGMPNNRFLAERTGGTYSTLKVQPAELEDSGVYFCASSRQGADGYTFGSGTRLTVV.

This clone was counted once. This chain joins TRBV30 and TRBJ1-5; 8 bases are a match to TRBD1. The J segment lost 0 bases and the V segment lost 7 bases, leaving 5 bases of the junction unmatched. CDR1 and CDR2 (germline): GTSNPN, SVGIG (reference sequence). This CDR3 has 14 residues. This CDR3 reads CASTDRDSNQPQHF. In DNA form, the CDR3 reads TGTGCCTCTACGGACAGGGATAGCAATCAGCCCCAGCATTTT.

The V and J genes are TRBV29-1 and TRBJ2-4, with D maybe TRBD1 (7 bases). The CDR3 has 15 amino acids. CDR1 and CDR2 (germline): SQVTM, ANQGSEA. Between the trimmed V and J ends, which lost 5 bases and 4 bases, there was a span of 18 bases. The CDR3 sequence is CSVQEAGGSKNIQYF. The CDR3 coding sequence is TGCAGCGTTCAGGAGGCAGGGGGGTCGAAAAACATTCAGTACTTC.